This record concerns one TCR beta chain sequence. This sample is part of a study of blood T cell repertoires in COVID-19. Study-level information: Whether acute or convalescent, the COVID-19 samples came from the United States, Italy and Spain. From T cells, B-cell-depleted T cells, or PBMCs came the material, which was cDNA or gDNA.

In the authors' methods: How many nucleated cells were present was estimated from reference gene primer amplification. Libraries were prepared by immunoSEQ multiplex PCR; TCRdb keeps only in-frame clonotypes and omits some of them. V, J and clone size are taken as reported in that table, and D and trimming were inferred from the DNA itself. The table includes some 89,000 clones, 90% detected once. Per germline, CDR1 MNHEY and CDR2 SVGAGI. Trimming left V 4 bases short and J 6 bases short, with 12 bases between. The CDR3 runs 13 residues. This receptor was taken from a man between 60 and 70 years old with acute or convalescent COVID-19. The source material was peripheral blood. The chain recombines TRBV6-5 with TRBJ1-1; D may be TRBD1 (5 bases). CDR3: CASSWQGKAEAFF. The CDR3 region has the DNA TGTGCCAGCAGTTGGCAGGGAAAGGCTGAAGCTTTCTTT.